Following are 27 T cell receptor beta chains from one sample sequenced in a study of a mutant IDH1 vaccine in newly diagnosed glioma. TCRdb keeps only in-frame clones here, not all; method: immunoSEQ multiplex PCR. The sample lists around 26,000 clones, less than 85% seen once, with approximately 10% in the top ten. As to time point: week 11, during vaccination. Each vaccine dose was 300 ug of mutant IDH1 20-mer peptide, with topical imiquimod. Their antigens remain unidentified. Here the sequenced sample was peripheral blood mononuclear cells (PBMCs), taken from a glioma patient whose treatment included an IDH1 peptide vaccine. These receptor sequences come from a man aged 18 to 30 with glioma. Some clones in this sample may be carry-over from other donors' samples.

The V gene is TRBV5-1, the J gene TRBJ2-7; 7 bases fit TRBD1. CDR1 and CDR2 (germline): SGHRS, YFSETQ. The trim removed 1 base at V and 5 bases at J, leaving 12 bases unmatched. This CDR3 is built from 16 residues. The CDR3 nucleotides are TGCGCCAGCAGCTTGCCGCTCGGGACAGTTAAGAACGAGCAGTACTTC. Amino acid sequence: CASSLPLGTVKNEQYF.

The chain combines TRBV30 with TRBJ1-5; D unresolved. V was shortened by 1 base and J by 7 bases, with 11 bases between the two germline ends. The CDR3 runs to 13 residues. CDR1 GTSNPN and CDR2 SVGIG come from the germline V gene (reference sequence). The CDR3 region has the DNA TGTGCCTGGAGTGACCGGGGAGACCAGCCCCAGCATTTT. Translation: CAWSDRGDQPQHF.

This chain connects TRBV5-1 to TRBJ1-1; no definite D call. There are 13 residues in the CDR3. The ends were cut back, 0 bases at V and 8 bases at J, with 11 bases in the middle. Germline CDR1 is SGHRS and CDR2 is YFSETQ. The CDR3 protein is CASSLGEGGEAFF. CDR3 DNA: TGCGCCAGCAGCTTGGGAGAGGGCGGCGAAGCTTTCTTT.

The V gene is TRBV30, the J gene TRBJ1-1; D perhaps matches TRBD1 (5 bases). CDR3 length: 14 residues. From germline, CDR1 is GTSNPN and CDR2 SVGIG (reference sequence). V lost 4 bases, J lost 2 bases, and 14 bases lay in between. CDR3 sequence reads: CAWKPGPQNTEAFF. The CDR3 coding sequence is TGTGCCTGGAAGCCGGGACCCCAAAACACTGAAGCTTTCTTT. The full variable domain, its missing parts supplied by reference TRBV30 and TRBJ1-1, is SQTIHQWPATLVQPVGSPLSLECTVEGTSNPNLYWYRQAAGRGLQLLFYSVGIGQISSEVPQNLSASRPQDRQFILSSKKLLLSDSGFYLCAWKPGPQNTEAFFGQGTRLTVV.

The rearrangement links TRBV25-1 to TRBJ2-1; D possibly corresponds to TRBD2 (6 bases). The CDR3 runs 15 residues. With 3 bases removed from V and 8 bases from J, the gap between germline ends came to 17 bases. CDR1 MGHDK and CDR2 SYGVNS come from the germline V gene. DNA of the CDR3: TGTGCCAGCAGTGAGGAAAGCGGAGGGGCCTATGAGCAGTTCTTC. Translating it yields CASSEESGGAYEQFF.

The rearrangement joins TRBV9 to TRBJ2-2, with 9 nucleotides matching TRBD2. The CDR3 consists of 16 residues. The germline V gene has CDR1 SGDLS and CDR2 YYNGEE. V shed 4 bases, J shed 1 base, and the junction held 5 bases outside the gene matches. The CDR3 DNA sequence: TGTGCCAGCAGCTCCCATAGCGGGAGGAACACCGGGGAGCTGTTTTTT. Translation gives CASSSHSGRNTGELFF.

This sequence joins TRBV5-1 and TRBJ2-1; D possibly corresponds to TRBD2 (6 bases). The CDR3 has 15 residues. Germline CDR1 SGHRS, CDR2 YFSETQ. Deletions cut 4 bases from V and 0 bases from J, with 11 bases between. Written as DNA, the CDR3 is TGCGCCAGCAGCCCCATGGGAGGCTCCTACAATGAGCAGTTCTTC. Its translation: CASSPMGGSYNEQFF.

The V and J genes are TRBV15 and TRBJ1-1, with a weak D call TRBD1 (5 bases). CDR1 is LNHNV, CDR2 YYDKDF, per germline (reference sequence). The CDR3 has 15 residues. The V end was cut by 2 bases, the J end by 2 bases, with 12 bases between. CDR3 sequence (DNA): TGTGCCACCAGCAGACCGTCTCAGGGTAACACTGAAGCTTTCTTT. Translating it yields CATSRPSQGNTEAFF.

The chain combines TRBV7-6 with TRBJ2-1; D is uncertain. Trimming pared 3 bases from V and 4 bases from J, leaving 7 bases between. Germline assignment: CDR1 SGHVS and CDR2 FNYEAQ. This CDR3 has 13 residues. The CDR3 DNA reads as TGTGCCAGCAGCTTCCAGGTTTACAATGAGCAGTTCTTC. Translated: CASSFQVYNEQFF. The full variable domain, completed using reference TRBV7-6 and TRBJ2-1, is GAGVSQSPRYKVTKRGQDVALRCDPISGHVSLYWYRQALGQGPEFLTYFNYEAQQDKSGLPNDRFSAERPEGSISTLTIQRTEQRDSAMYRCASSFQVYNEQFFGPGTRLTVL.

The genes are TRBV5-8 and TRBJ1-1; D call uncertain. Germline CDR1 and CDR2: SGHTS and YDEGEE. V dropped 1 base and J dropped 0 bases, with 13 bases sitting between them. The CDR3 has 16 amino acids. For the CDR3, the DNA is TGTGCCAGCAGCTTGTATCGCGGGATCATGAACACTGAAGCTTTCTTT. It codes for CASSLYRGIMNTEAFF. Using reference TRBV5-8 and TRBJ1-1 for the parts outside the CDR3, the full variable domain is EAGVTQSPTHLIKTRGQQATLRCSPISGHTSVYWYQQALGLGLQFLLWYDEGEERNRGNFPPRFSGRQFPNYSSELNVNALELEDSALYLCASSLYRGIMNTEAFFGQGTRLTVV.

The rearrangement links TRBV6-5 to TRBJ1-5; weak D call: TRBD1 (5 bases). CDR1 and CDR2 (germline): MNHEY, SVGAGI. V was pared by 5 bases and J by 3 bases, with 8 bases between. This CDR3 spans 13 amino acids. The CDR3: CASSVTDNQPQHF. In DNA, the CDR3 is TGTGCCAGCAGTGTGACAGACAATCAGCCCCAGCATTTT.

The V call is TRBV27, the J call TRBJ2-5; 10 nucleotides agree with TRBD2. This CDR3 has 14 amino acids. V shed 6 bases, J shed 2 bases, and the junction held 3 bases outside the gene matches. Germline CDR1 MNHEY, CDR2 SMNVEV (reference sequence). This CDR3 reads CASRRTSGQETQYF. The CDR3 DNA follows: TGTGCCAGCAGGAGGACTAGCGGACAAGAGACCCAGTACTTC.

This chain links TRBV18 with TRBJ2-7, with TRBD2 identical over 8 bases. Germline CDR1 KGHSH, CDR2 LQKENI. Trimming at V came to 3 bases and at J to 6 bases, leaving 4 bases not matched to a gene. This CDR3 contains 13 residues. The CDR3 DNA follows: TGTGCCAGCTCACCCGGGGGGGGTCGCGAGCAGTACTTC. Encoded protein: CASSPGGGREQYF.

The rearrangement uses TRBV6-6 and TRBJ2-7; 8 bases are shared with TRBD1. The germline V gene has CDR1 MNHNY and CDR2 SVGAGI (reference sequence). J gave up 3 bases and V 2 bases, and 3 bases lay outside the gene matches. This CDR3 contains 14 residues. The CDR3: CASSYGQGRYEQYF. The CDR3 bases are TGTGCCAGCAGTTACGGACAGGGACGCTACGAGCAGTACTTC.

The genes are TRBV6-5 and TRBJ1-5; D is possibly TRBD1 (6 bases). Germline CDR1 MNHEY, CDR2 SVGAGI. This CDR3 contains 16 residues. The germline V and J ends were trimmed by 0 bases and 5 bases, with 14 bases remaining between them. In nucleotides, the CDR3 is TGTGCCAGCAGTTACTCTTCATCCGGGGGCGATCAGCCCCAGCATTTT. This gives the protein CASSYSSSGGDQPQHF.

The chain recombines TRBV30 with TRBJ2-1; D ambiguous. V lost 3 bases, J lost 1 base, and 10 bases lay in between. The CDR3 contains 14 residues. Looked up from germline, CDR1 is GTSNPN and CDR2 is SVGIG (reference sequence). DNA for the CDR3: TGTGCCTGGAGAAGTGACCTGTCCTACAATGAGCAGTTCTTC. It is translated as CAWRSDLSYNEQFF.

The genes are TRBV7-9 and TRBJ1-1, with 8 bases lining up with TRBD1. The CDR3 contains 14 residues. V lost 1 base to trimming and J lost 4 bases; unmatched junction nucleotides: 2. The germline V gene encodes CDR1 SEHNR and CDR2 FQNEAQ (reference sequence). In DNA, the CDR3 is TGTGCCAGCAGCTTAGGACAGGGGACCACTGAAGCTTTCTTT. This gives the protein CASSLGQGTTEAFF.

The count of this clone is one. This chain links TRBV7-2 with TRBJ2-1; TRBD1 agrees at 11 bases. Looked up from germline, CDR1 is SGHTA and CDR2 is FQGNSA. V trimming: 4 bases; J trimming: 6 bases; junction bases outside the gene matches: 2. This CDR3 has 14 amino acids. The CDR3, as DNA: TGTGCCAGCAGCTGGGACAGGGGGTCCAATGAGCAGTTCTTC. Amino acids: CASSWDRGSNEQFF.

The V gene is TRBV7-9, the J gene TRBJ2-7; maybe TRBD1 (6 bases). V shed 5 bases and J shed 3 bases, with 23 bases lying between them. The CDR3 is 17 amino acids. Per germline, CDR1 SEHNR and CDR2 FQNEAQ (reference sequence). DNA for the CDR3: TGTGCCAGCAGCCCCCGAACAGGGAGTTTATACGTCTACGAGCAGTACTTC. Amino acid sequence: CASSPRTGSLYVYEQYF.

This chain links TRBV7-2 with TRBJ2-3, with TRBD2 matching 14 bases. Germline loops: CDR1 SGHTA, CDR2 FQGNSA. CDR3 size: 18 residues. J gave up 3 bases and V 2 bases, and 7 bases lay outside the gene matches. The CDR3 sequence: CASSLRGLAGASTDTQYF. As DNA, the CDR3 is TGTGCCAGCAGCTTACGGGGACTAGCGGGAGCTAGTACAGATACGCAGTATTTT.

On this clone: A read error may account for a junction end that differs from germline. The gene calls are TRBV4-1 and TRBJ1-1; D is undetermined. CDR1 is MGHRA and CDR2 is YSYEKL in the germline V gene. The CDR3 is 14 amino acids. The CDR3 DNA reads as TGCGCCAGCAGCCAAGCCATCTTCAGGCAAGAATCTCTCTTT. Its protein product is CASSQAIFRQESLF.

This clone was observed a few times. CDR3 DNA sequence: TGTGCCAGCAGTTTAGTTAACTATGGCTACACCTTC. It yields the protein CASSLVNYGYTF. This sequence joins TRBV28 and TRBJ1-2; no clear D gene. V lost 2 bases and J 1 base, leaving 2 bases between the germline ends. This CDR3 has 12 residues. Germline-derived CDR1 and CDR2 are MDHEN and SYDVKM.

The genes are TRBV5-1 and TRBJ2-1; 11 nucleotides align to TRBD1. V lost 4 bases, J lost 4 bases, and 4 bases stayed unmatched. CDR3 length equals 15 residues. Germline CDR1 and CDR2: SGHRS and YFSETQ. The CDR3 nucleotides are TGCGCCAGCAGCCTTGGGACAGGGGGGTACAATGAGCAGTTCTTC. Translation: CASSLGTGGYNEQFF.

The J gene is TRBJ2-1, the V gene TRBV2; D ambiguous. The CDR3 is 13 amino acids. V lost 4 bases and J lost 8, with 12 bases in between. Germline V lookup: CDR1 SNHLY, CDR2 FYNNEI. The CDR3 here is CASSGVGLYEQFF. The CDR3 region has the DNA TGTGCCAGCAGTGGGGTGGGATTGTATGAGCAGTTCTTC.

This clone has more than one count but fewer than ten. The rearrangement links TRBV18 to TRBJ1-4; TRBD1 agrees at 7 bases. The CDR3 is 14 residues long. Per the germline V gene, CDR1 is KGHSH and CDR2 is LQKENI. V dropped 2 bases and J dropped 10; count of bases not matched to a gene: 7. CDR3 in DNA: TGTGCCAGCTCACCAAGCAAGGGGGCGTCAAAACTGTTTTTT. Amino acid sequence: CASSPSKGASKLFF.

The chain uses TRBV28 and TRBJ1-1, with D unresolved. Per germline, CDR1 MDHEN and CDR2 SYDVKM. The CDR3 runs 11 residues. The ends were cut back, 10 bases at V and 4 bases at J, with 10 bases in the middle. The chain's CDR3 is CATRLLTEAFF. CDR3 DNA sequence: TGTGCCACCCGTCTGCTCACTGAAGCTTTCTTT.

J is TRBJ2-7 and V is TRBV19; no firm D call. The CDR3 runs to 15 residues. V lost 6 bases and J lost 0, with 15 bases in between. Germline V lookup: CDR1 LNHDA, CDR2 SQIVND (reference sequence). CDR3 in amino acids: CASSKLTPYSYEQYF. CDR3 nucleotide sequence: TGTGCCAGTAGCAAGCTGACTCCGTACTCCTACGAGCAGTACTTC.